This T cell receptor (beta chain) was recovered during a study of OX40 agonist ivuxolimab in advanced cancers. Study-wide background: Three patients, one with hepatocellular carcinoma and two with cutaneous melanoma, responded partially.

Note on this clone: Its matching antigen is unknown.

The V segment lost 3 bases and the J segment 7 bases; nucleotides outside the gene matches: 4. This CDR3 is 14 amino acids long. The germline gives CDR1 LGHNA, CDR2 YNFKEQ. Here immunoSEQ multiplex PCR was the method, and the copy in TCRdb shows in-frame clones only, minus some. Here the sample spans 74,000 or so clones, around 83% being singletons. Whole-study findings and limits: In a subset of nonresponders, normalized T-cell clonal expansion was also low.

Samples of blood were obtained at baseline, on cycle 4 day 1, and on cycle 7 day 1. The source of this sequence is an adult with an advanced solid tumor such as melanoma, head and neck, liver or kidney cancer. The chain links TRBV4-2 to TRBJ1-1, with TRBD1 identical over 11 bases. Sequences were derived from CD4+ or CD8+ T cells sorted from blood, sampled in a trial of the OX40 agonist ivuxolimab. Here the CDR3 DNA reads TGTGCCAGCAGCCAGGGGGACAGGGGGATTGAAGCTTTCTTT. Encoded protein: CASSQGDRGIEAFF.